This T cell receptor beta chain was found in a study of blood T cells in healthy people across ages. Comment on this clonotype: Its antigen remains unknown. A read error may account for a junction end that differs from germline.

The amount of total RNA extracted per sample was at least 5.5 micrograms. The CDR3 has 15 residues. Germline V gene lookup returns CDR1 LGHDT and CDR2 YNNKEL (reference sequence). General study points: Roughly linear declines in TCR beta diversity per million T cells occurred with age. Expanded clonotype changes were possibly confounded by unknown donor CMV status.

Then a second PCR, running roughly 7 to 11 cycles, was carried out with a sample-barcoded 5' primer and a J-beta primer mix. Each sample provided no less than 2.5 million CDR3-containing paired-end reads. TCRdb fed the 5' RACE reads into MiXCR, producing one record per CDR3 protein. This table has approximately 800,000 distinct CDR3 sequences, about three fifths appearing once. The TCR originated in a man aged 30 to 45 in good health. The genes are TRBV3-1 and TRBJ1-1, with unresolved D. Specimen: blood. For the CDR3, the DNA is TGTACCAGCAGCCATTTGGCTCAAATGAACACTGAAGCTTTCTTT. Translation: CTSSHLAQMNTEAFF.